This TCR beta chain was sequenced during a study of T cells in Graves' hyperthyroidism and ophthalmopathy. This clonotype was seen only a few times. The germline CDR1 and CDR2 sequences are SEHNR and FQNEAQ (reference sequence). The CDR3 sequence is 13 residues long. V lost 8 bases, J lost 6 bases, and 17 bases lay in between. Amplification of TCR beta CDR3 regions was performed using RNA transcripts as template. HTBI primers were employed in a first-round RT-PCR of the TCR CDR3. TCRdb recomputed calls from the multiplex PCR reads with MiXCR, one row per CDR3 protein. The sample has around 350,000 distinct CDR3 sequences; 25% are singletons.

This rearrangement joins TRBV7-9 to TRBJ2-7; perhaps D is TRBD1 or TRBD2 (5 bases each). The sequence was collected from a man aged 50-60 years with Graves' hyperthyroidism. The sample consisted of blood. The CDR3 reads CASDPGPNVEQYF. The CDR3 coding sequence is TGTGCCAGCGACCCGGGACCAAACGTCGAGCAGTACTTC.